The next 2 T cell receptor beta chains were all read from a single sample in a study of T cell repertoires in cytomegalovirus infection (dated by TCRdb to about 2019). The treatment or condition label, as the study defines it: in vitro stimulation with specific CMV peptide epitopes to enrich CMV-specific T cells. The sequencer listed for this sample is Illumina HiSeq 1500. TCRdb's own reprocessing of the public reads used fastp at Q25 and MiXCR and kept productive beta chains. Rows matching on CDR3 protein sequence are summarized as one entry with the most common DNA and genes. The sample yields about 160,000 distinct CDR3 sequences; about 22% were counted once. The ten most abundant clones make up roughly 25% of the sample. No antigen has been assigned to these receptors. Specimen: CD8+ T cells from cultured PBMCs, collected from culture after CMV antigen stimulation. These receptors came from a human donor in good health (CMV status not recorded). Some clones in this sample may be carry-over from other donors' samples.

V gene TRBV6-2 or TRBV6-3 combines with J gene TRBJ2-7, with a possible D match to TRBD2 (5 bases). This CDR3 comprises 12 residues. Per germline, CDR1 MNHEY and CDR2 SVGEGT. V was clipped by 11 bases and J by 3 bases, with 14 bases between them. The CDR3 reads CAVDRTGYEQYF. Here the CDR3 DNA reads TGTGCCGTTGATCGGACTGGCTACGAGCAGTACTTC.

The chain is built from TRBV5-8 and TRBJ1-2; 10 bases map to TRBD1. The germline V gene has CDR1 SGHTS and CDR2 YDEGEE. Losses at the gene ends were 8 bases for V and 4 bases for J; bases not matched to a gene: 5. The length of the CDR3 is 13 residues. The CDR3 DNA follows: TGTGCCAGTGACAGGGGGCTTGTCTATGGCTACACCTTC. Amino acids: CASDRGLVYGYTF.